The 13 T cell receptor beta chains in this list originate from one sample, sequenced in a study of naive and memory T cell subsets. Study results and limitations: Possibly reflecting memory cells re-expressing CD45RA, a few larger clonotypes occurred in naive repertoires, especially CD8.

For these TCRs, the target antigens are not known. The beta constant-region primer was an equimolar mix of two oligonucleotides covering TRBC1 and TRBC2. Ligated cDNA was amplified by four rounds of PCR with nested alpha and beta constant-region primers and SP2. TCRdb re-called the UMI-ligation and nested PCR reads through MiXCR, storing one row per CDR3 protein. Among 150,000 or so distinct CDR3 sequences, roughly 23% were seen once, and the ten largest hold around 0.097%. The material sequenced was naive CD4+ T cells from blood. These receptors all come from a human donor in good health.

This clonotype was counted ten times or more. CDR3 in DNA: TGCAGTGCTAGTCCGGGACTAGCGACAGATACGCAGTATTTT. This encodes CSASPGLATDTQYF. The V gene is TRBV20-1, the J gene TRBJ2-3, with 10 bases matching TRBD2. Germline V gives CDR1 DFQATT, CDR2 SNEGSKA (reference sequence). V shed 3 bases and J 3 bases; nucleotides not matched to a gene: 3. This CDR3 comprises 14 residues.

This clonotype was counted ten times or more. The gene calls are TRBV29-1 and TRBJ2-7; 9 nucleotides align to TRBD1. The germline V gene encodes CDR1 SQVTM and CDR2 ANQGSEA. J was trimmed by 5 bases and V by 5 bases; bases with no gene match: 10. The CDR3 is 14 amino acids. The CDR3 DNA reads as TGCAGCGTTTCTCCAAACAGGGGGCTCAACGAGCAGTACTTC. Its translation: CSVSPNRGLNEQYF.

This clonotype was found a few times. The chain combines TRBV20-1 with TRBJ2-7; a weak D match, TRBD1 (6 bases). V was cut by 3 bases and J by 4 bases, with 13 bases left in between. The length of the CDR3 is 13 residues. Germline CDR1 reads DFQATT; CDR2 reads SNEGSKA (reference sequence). The CDR3 DNA is TGCAGTGCTAGGTACCCCAGGGGTTACGAGCAGTACTTC. Residues: CSARYPRGYEQYF.

This clonotype was observed a few times. The rearrangement links TRBV7-2 to TRBJ2-3, with a possible D match to TRBD1 (6 bases). The V and J ends lost 5 bases and 3 bases respectively, with 18 bases between them. Germline V gene sequence: CDR1 SGHTA, CDR2 FQGNSA. The CDR3 is 16 residues long. The DNA for the CDR3 is TGTGCCAGCAGCCGCCGGCCCGGGACACCAACAGATACGCAGTATTTT. Protein sequence: CASSRRPGTPTDTQYF.

This clonotype was counted between two and nine times. The V gene is TRBV20-1, the J gene TRBJ2-3; TRBD2 matches at 9 bases. CDR3 length: 16 amino acids. J lost 6 bases, V lost 6 bases, and 16 bases had no gene match. CDR1 DFQATT and CDR2 SNEGSKA come from the germline V gene (reference sequence). The CDR3: CSATSSLAGEGDTQYF. The CDR3 DNA is TGCAGTGCCACTTCATCGTTAGCGGGAGAGGGGGATACGCAGTATTTT.

The sample holds a few counts of this clonotype. The V gene is TRBV15, the J gene TRBJ1-4; D is uncertain. The CDR3 runs 16 residues. V was clipped by 0 bases and J by 0 bases, with 8 bases between them. The germline gives CDR1 LNHNV, CDR2 YYDKDF (reference sequence). The CDR3 DNA is TGTGCCACCAGCAGAGATGGCGGAGCAACTAATGAAAAACTGTTTTTT. This codes for CATSRDGGATNEKLFF.

CDR3 DNA sequence: TGCAGTGCTCTACGGGACACGAATTCACCCCTCCACTTT. This encodes CSALRDTNSPLHF. This sequence joins TRBV20-1 and TRBJ1-6, with D possibly TRBD1 on 6 matching bases. V was trimmed by 5 bases and J by 7 bases, leaving 12 bases between them. The CDR3 is 13 amino acids. Germline V gene sequence: CDR1 DFQATT, CDR2 SNEGSKA (reference sequence).

The gene calls are TRBV12-3 or TRBV12-4 and TRBJ2-7, with unresolved D. There are 13 residues in the CDR3. V was trimmed by 6 bases and J by 1 base, leaving 10 bases between them. CDR3: CASRRDLSYEQYF. The CDR3 DNA follows: TGTGCCAGCAGGAGAGACTTATCCTACGAGCAGTACTTC.

This clonotype was observed a handful of times. The genes are TRBV29-1 and TRBJ2-7; 8 bases fit TRBD2. Trimming took 6 bases from V and 7 from J; bases not matched to a gene: 14. The germline V gene has CDR1 SQVTM and CDR2 ANQGSEA. The CDR3 sequence is 14 residues long. The CDR3 protein is CSVLKNAGGQEQYF. CDR3 nucleotide sequence: TGCAGCGTCCTCAAGAATGCGGGGGGACAAGAGCAGTACTTC.

This clonotype came up a few times. The chain recombines TRBV13 with TRBJ2-7; D remains unclear. CDR1 and CDR2 from the germline V gene are PRHDT and FYEKMQ (reference sequence). The germline V and J ends were trimmed by 5 bases and 1 base, with 12 bases remaining between them. The CDR3 runs to 14 residues. The chain's CDR3 is CASSPYELSYEQYF. Here the CDR3 DNA reads TGTGCCAGCAGCCCTTACGAATTGTCCTACGAGCAGTACTTC.

V is TRBV5-1 and J is TRBJ2-1, with 15 bases aligning to TRBD2. J lost 9 bases, V lost 4 bases, and 11 bases had no gene match. Germline V lookup: CDR1 SGHRS, CDR2 YFSETQ. CDR3 size: 17 residues. CDR3 region: CASSEGLAGGSVGEQFF. The CDR3 nucleotides are TGCGCCAGCAGCGAGGGACTAGCGGGAGGTTCGGTCGGTGAGCAGTTCTTC. Full variable domain (remainder filled in from reference TRBV5-1 and TRBJ2-1): KAGVTQTPRYLIKTRGQQVTLSCSPISGHRSVSWYQQTPGQGLQFLFEYFSETQRNKGNFPGRFSGRQFSNSRSEMNVSTLELGDSALYLCASSEGLAGGSVGEQFFGPGTRLTVL.

The genes are TRBV29-1 and TRBJ2-7, with 13 nucleotides matching TRBD2. With V trimmed by 7 bases and J by 6 bases, 9 bases remained unmatched. Germline lookup yields CDR1 SQVTM and CDR2 ANQGSEA. This CDR3 spans 14 amino acids. For the CDR3, the DNA is TGCAGCGCAGGGGGAGGGACTAGCGGGACCGAGCAGTACTTC. As protein: CSAGGGTSGTEQYF.

This clonotype was seen only a few times. The V gene is TRBV12-3 or TRBV12-4, the J gene TRBJ1-6; tentatively, D is TRBD1 (6 bases). Between the trimmed V and J ends, which lost 8 bases and 5 bases, there was a span of 16 bases. CDR3 length: 15 residues. The DNA of the CDR3 is TGTGCCAGCTCCGGGGGGCCAGGGAATAATTCACCCCTCCACTTT. It specifies CASSGGPGNNSPLHF.